What follows describes a single T cell receptor (beta chain). These data originate in a study of a mutant IDH1 vaccine in newly diagnosed glioma. The wider study: Males made up about 60% and females approximately 38% of treated patients, whose mean age was about 37 years.

Here immunoSEQ multiplex PCR was the method, and the copy in TCRdb shows in-frame clones only, minus some. Of about 68,000 clones listed, 79% are singletons. Time point described: baseline, week 1 (first vaccination visit). Regarding treatment: pre-vaccination baseline after standard-of-care therapy. Looked up from germline, CDR1 is MGHDK and CDR2 is SYGVNS. CDR3 length equals 14 residues. With 2 bases removed from V and 5 bases from J, the gap between germline ends came to 12 bases. The sample was PBMCs, taken from a glioma patient treated with radiotherapy, temozolomide or both. The clonotype was recovered from a man aged 45 to 65 with glioma. This chain joins TRBV25-1 and TRBJ2-5; either TRBD1 or TRBD2 may fit D (5 bases each). This CDR3 reads CASSEGGRWETQYF. DNA for the CDR3: TGTGCCAGCAGTGAAGGGGGTAGGTGGGAGACCCAGTACTTC.